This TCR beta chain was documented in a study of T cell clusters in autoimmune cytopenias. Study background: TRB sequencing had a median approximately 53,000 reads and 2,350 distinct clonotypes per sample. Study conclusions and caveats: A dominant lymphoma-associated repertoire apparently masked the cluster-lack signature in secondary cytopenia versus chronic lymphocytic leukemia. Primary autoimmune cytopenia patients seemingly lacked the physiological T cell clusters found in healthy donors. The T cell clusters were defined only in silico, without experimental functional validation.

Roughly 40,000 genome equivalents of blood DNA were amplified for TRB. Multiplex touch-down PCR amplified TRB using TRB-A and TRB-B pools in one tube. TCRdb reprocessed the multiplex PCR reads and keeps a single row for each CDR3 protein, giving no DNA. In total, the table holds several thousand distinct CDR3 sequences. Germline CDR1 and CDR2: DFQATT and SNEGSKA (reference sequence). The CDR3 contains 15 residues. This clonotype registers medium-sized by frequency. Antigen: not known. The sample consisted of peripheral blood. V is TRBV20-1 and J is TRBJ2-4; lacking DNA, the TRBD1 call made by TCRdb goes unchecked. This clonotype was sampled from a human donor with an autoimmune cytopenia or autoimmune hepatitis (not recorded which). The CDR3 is CSARGDTLAKNIQYF.